Each of the 4 T cell receptor beta chains below was sequenced from the same sample in a study of T cells expressing NK-cell markers. TCRdb reprocessed the 5' RACE reads and reports one entry per CDR3 protein, with no DNA. The listing records 250,000 to 300,000 distinct CDR3 sequences. Input material: blood T cells: a sorted CD56 or NKG2C T cell subset, CD4+ or CD8+ T cells, or bulk PBMC T cells (not recorded which). The receptor source for this set is a man between 18 and 35 years old in good health.

This rearrangement joins TRBV12-3 or TRBV12-4 to TRBJ2-1; checking the TCRdb D call of TRBD2 is not possible without DNA. The CDR3 runs to 17 residues. CDR3 protein: CASSLAFWASGSNEQFF.

The rearrangement joins TRBV7-9 to TRBJ2-7. CDR1 and CDR2 from the germline V gene are SEHNR and FQNEAQ (reference sequence). The CDR3 consists of 12 residues. CDR3 in amino acids: CASSPITYEQYF.

The chain combines TRBV5-6 with TRBJ1-6; without DNA, the TCRdb call of TRBD1 cannot be checked. The CDR3 contains 16 residues. Germline CDR1 SGHDT, CDR2 YYEEEE. This CDR3 reads CASSLSRGISHSPLHF.

The J gene is TRBJ2-7, the V gene TRBV9; there is no DNA to check the TCRdb D call of TRBD2. This CDR3 spans 14 amino acids. Germline-derived CDR1 and CDR2 are SGDLS and YYNGEE. Here the CDR3 reads CASSVSGLAYEQYF.